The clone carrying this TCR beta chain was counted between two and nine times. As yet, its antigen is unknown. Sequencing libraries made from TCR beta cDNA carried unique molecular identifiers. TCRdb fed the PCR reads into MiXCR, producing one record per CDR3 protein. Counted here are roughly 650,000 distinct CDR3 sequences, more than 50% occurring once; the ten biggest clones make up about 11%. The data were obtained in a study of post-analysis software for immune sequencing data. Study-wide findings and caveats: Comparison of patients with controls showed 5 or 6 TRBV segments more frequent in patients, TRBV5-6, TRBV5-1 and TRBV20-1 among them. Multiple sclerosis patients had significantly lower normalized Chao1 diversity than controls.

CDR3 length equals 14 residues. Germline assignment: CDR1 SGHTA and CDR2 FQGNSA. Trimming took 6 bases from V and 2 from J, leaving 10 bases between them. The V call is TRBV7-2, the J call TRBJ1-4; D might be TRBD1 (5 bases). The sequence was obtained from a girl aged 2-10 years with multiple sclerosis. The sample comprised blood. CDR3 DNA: TGTGCCAGCAGTCCGGGACCTACTAATGAAAAACTGTTTTTT. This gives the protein CASSPGPTNEKLFF.